This T cell receptor (beta chain) was sequenced for a study of cytomegalovirus exposure and HLA in healthy donors. For this clone: As yet, its antigen is unknown.

The study's findings and limits: Some V segments, TRBV6-2 and TRBV6-3 among them, were indistinguishable and were therefore excluded. A later analysis found that most CMV-associated TCR beta chains appeared HLA-restricted.

Germline assignment: CDR1 SQVTM and CDR2 ANQGSEA. With 7 bases removed from V and 5 bases from J, the gap between germline ends came to 9 bases. The CDR3 is made up of 11 amino acids. Primers included in the PCR were 60 Vbeta and 13 Jbeta primers. Some clones are missing from TCRdb's copy, which holds only in-frame ones; the method was immunoSEQ multiplex PCR. This sample has about 67,000 clones, with more than 80% found just once. The chain links TRBV29-1 to TRBJ2-1, with D hard to call. The receptor comes from a woman in her 30s in good health and CMV-seropositive. Sample: PBMCs. The CDR3 loop is CSGRLNNEQFF. The CDR3 nucleotides are TGCAGCGGGCGGCTGAACAATGAGCAGTTCTTC.